This T cell receptor (beta chain) was identified during a study of monozygotic twins with inflammatory bowel disease. Study-wide results and limits: Differences in immunosuppressive treatment may have been a source of added variability in patient repertoires. The co-twins with IBD showed lower TCRbeta diversity (inverse Simpson) than their healthy siblings.

TCRdb derives one entry per CDR3 protein from the 5' RACE reads, leaving out DNA. This listing includes around 150,000 distinct CDR3 sequences. The germline gives CDR1 SGHAT, CDR2 FQNNGV. CDR3 length: 14 amino acids. Each donor supplied about 2.5 ml of blood. On this clonotype itself: Its antigen is unidentified.

This chain links TRBV11-2 with TRBJ1-3. Sequenced: blood. This receptor was obtained from a human donor with ulcerative colitis or Crohn's disease, or a healthy co-twin of an affected twin (not recorded which). CDR3: CASSLDISGNTIYF.